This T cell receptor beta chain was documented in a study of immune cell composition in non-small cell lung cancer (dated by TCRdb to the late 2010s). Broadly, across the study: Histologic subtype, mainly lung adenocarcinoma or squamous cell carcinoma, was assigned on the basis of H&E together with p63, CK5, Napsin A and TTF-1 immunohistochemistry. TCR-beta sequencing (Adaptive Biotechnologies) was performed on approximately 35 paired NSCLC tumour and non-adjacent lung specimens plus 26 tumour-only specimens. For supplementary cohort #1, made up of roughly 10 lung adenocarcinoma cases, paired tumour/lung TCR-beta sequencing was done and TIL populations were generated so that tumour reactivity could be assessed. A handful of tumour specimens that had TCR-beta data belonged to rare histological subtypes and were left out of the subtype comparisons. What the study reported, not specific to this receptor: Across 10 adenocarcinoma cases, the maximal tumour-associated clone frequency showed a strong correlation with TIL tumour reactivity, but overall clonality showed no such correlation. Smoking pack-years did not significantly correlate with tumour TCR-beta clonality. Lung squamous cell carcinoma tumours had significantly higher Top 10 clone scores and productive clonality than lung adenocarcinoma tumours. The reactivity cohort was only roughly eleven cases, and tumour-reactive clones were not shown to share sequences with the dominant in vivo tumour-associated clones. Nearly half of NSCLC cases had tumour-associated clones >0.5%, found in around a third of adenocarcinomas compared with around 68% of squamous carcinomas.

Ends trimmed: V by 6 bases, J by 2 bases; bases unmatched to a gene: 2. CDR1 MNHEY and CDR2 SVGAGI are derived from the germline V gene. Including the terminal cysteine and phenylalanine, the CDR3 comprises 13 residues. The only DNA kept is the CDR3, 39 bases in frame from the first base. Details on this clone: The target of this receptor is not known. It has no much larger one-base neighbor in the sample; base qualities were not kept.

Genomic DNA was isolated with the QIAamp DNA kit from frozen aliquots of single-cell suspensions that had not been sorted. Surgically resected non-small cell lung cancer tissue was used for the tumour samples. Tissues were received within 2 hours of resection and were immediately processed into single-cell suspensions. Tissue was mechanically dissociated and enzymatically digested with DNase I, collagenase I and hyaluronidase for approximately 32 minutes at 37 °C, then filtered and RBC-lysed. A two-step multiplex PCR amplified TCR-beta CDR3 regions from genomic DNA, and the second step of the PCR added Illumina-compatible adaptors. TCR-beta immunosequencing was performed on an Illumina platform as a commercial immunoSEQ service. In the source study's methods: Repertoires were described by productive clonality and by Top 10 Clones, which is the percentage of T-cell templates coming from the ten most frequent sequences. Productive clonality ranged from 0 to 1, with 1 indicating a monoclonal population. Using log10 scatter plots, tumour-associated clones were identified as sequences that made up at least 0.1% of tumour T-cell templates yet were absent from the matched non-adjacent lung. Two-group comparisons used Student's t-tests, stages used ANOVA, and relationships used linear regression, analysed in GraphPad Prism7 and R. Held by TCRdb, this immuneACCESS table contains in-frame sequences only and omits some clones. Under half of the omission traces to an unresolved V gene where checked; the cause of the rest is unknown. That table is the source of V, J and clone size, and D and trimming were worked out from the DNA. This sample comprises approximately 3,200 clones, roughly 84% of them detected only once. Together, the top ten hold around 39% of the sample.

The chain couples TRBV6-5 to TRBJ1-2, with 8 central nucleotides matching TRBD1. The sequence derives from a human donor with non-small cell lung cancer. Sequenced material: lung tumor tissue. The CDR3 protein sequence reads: CASSRTGNYGYTF. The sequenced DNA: TGTGCCAGCAGCAGGACAGGGAACTATGGCTACACCTTC.